Below are 17 T cell receptor beta chains sequenced from a single sample in a study of T cell responses to AZD1222 COVID-19 vaccine. Clones were read by immunoSEQ multiplex PCR, and TCRdb kept only the in-frame ones, dropping some. The data hold about 120,000 clones, with 80% to 90% observed a single time. The sequencing here drew on peripheral blood, taken on day 0 of AZD1222 vaccination. The origin of the receptors is an adult in good health.

The sample holds a few counts of this clone. Distinct nucleotide sequences in the sample also encode this CDR3. This rearrangement joins TRBV6-5 to TRBJ2-2; the D call may be TRBD1 or TRBD2 (5 bases each). The CDR3 loop spans 14 amino acids. Per the germline V gene, CDR1 is MNHEY and CDR2 is SVGAGI. Trimming took 0 bases from V and 5 from J, leaving 7 bases between them. The CDR3: CASSYSGVTGELFF. CDR3 nucleotide sequence: TGTGCCAGCAGTTACTCGGGGGTAACCGGGGAGCTGTTTTTT.

The chain recombines TRBV4-3 with TRBJ1-5; D is unresolved. The CDR3 runs to 15 residues. Trimming shortened V by 0 bases and J by 3 bases, and 9 bases separated the two germline ends. Germline lookup yields CDR1 LGHNA and CDR2 YSLEER. CDR3: CASSQDLEINQPQHF. In DNA form, the CDR3 reads TGCGCCAGCAGCCAAGATCTGGAGATCAATCAGCCCCAGCATTTT.

The chain uses TRBV7-2 and TRBJ1-5; the D gene is possibly TRBD1 (6 bases). CDR1 and CDR2 from the germline V gene are SGHTA and FQGNSA. Trimming pared 7 bases from V and 6 bases from J, leaving 10 bases between. The CDR3 is 12 amino acids. CDR3 protein: CASKGGAQPQHF. The CDR3 region has the DNA TGTGCCAGCAAGGGGGGGGCTCAGCCCCAGCATTTT. Full variable domain (outside the CDR3, taken from reference TRBV7-2 and TRBJ1-5): GAGVSQSPSNKVTEKGKDVELRCDPISGHTALYWYRQSLGQGLEFLIYFQGNSAPDKSGLPSDRFSAERTGGSVSTLTIQRTQQEDSAVYLCASKGGAQPQHFGDGTRLSIL.

This clone was seen once. The V gene is TRBV6-5, the J gene TRBJ1-5; D not resolved. This CDR3 spans 16 amino acids. Trimming took off 4 bases at V and 1 base at J, with 14 bases between the two ends. Germline CDR1 reads MNHEY; CDR2 reads SVGAGI. The CDR3 loop is CASSSGPVPSNQPQHF. The DNA for the CDR3 is TGTGCCAGCAGTTCAGGACCCGTCCCCAGCAATCAGCCCCAGCATTTT.

The chain joins TRBV4-3 to TRBJ2-1; the match to TRBD2 covers 11 bases. The CDR3 spans 15 residues. Unmatched junction bases numbered 3, after V lost 1 base and J lost 7 bases. Germline CDR1 and CDR2: LGHNA and YSLEER. In nucleotides, the CDR3 is TGCGCCAGCAGCCAAGCCGCTAGCGGGGGGAATGAGCAGTTCTTC. Its protein is CASSQAASGGNEQFF.

The chain has TRBV10-3 and TRBJ2-3; 9 bases map to TRBD2. CDR3 size: 18 residues. Trimming cost V 2 bases and J 0 bases; bases outside gene matches: 9. Germline loops: CDR1 ENHRY, CDR2 SYGVKD. The CDR3 region has the DNA TGTGCCATCAGTGAGACGGCCTCTAGCGGGGTGAGCACAGATACGCAGTATTTT. As protein: CAISETASSGVSTDTQYF.

This clone is a singleton in its sample. The rearrangement uses TRBV11-2 and TRBJ1-1; TRBD1 might be the D (5 bases). Germline V gene data show CDR1 as SGHAT and CDR2 as FQNNGV. The CDR3 runs 16 residues. Trimming removed 1 base at V and 1 base at J, with 13 bases between. The CDR3 DNA sequence: TGTGCCAGCAGCTTAGGGGTGCGCGGGGGGAACACTGAAGCTTTCTTT. This codes for CASSLGVRGGNTEAFF.

V is TRBV7-2 and J is TRBJ1-4, with D unresolved. The V end was cut by 5 bases, the J end by 7 bases, with 20 bases between. Germline CDR1 is SGHTA and CDR2 is FQGNSA. This CDR3 is built from 16 residues. This CDR3 is CASSPEGPQSTEKLFF. CDR3 sequence (DNA): TGTGCCAGCAGCCCCGAGGGTCCGCAGAGCACTGAAAAACTGTTTTTT.

This sequence joins TRBV9 and TRBJ1-1; D is undetermined. The CDR3 is 14 amino acids. CDR1 and CDR2 (germline): SGDLS, YYNGEE. Trimming removed 2 bases from V and 6 bases from J, with 14 bases in between. The CDR3 DNA reads TGTGCCAGCAGCGTCCAGGCGGGGAGCCCTGAAGCTTTCTTT. It encodes CASSVQAGSPEAFF. The variable domain in full, completed from reference TRBV9 and TRBJ1-1, reads DSGVTQTPKHLITATGQRVTLRCSPRSGDLSVYWYQQSLDQGLQFLIQYYNGEERAKGNILERFSAQQFPDLHSELNLSSLELGDSALYFCASSVQAGSPEAFFGQGTRLTVV.

This clone has just one count. The CDR3 is CASSIKASNTGELFF. CDR3 DNA: TGTGCCAGTAGTATTAAAGCTTCGAACACCGGGGAGCTGTTTTTT. The chain recombines TRBV19 with TRBJ2-2; D is unclear. This CDR3 spans 15 amino acids. The germline V gene encodes CDR1 LNHDA and CDR2 SQIVND (reference sequence). The V and J ends lost 3 bases and 0 bases respectively, with 8 bases between them.

This chain links TRBV28 with TRBJ1-2; 11 nucleotides align to TRBD1. The CDR3 spans 15 residues. V lost 6 bases to trimming and J lost 8 bases; unmatched junction nucleotides: 11. CDR1 and CDR2 from the germline V gene are MDHEN and SYDVKM. CDR3 sequence (DNA): TGTGCCAGCAGAATCGGCGGGACAGGGGGTGAAGGCTACACCTTC. It specifies CASRIGGTGGEGYTF.

CDR3 in amino acids: CASSYSNQPQHF. The DNA for the CDR3 is TGTGCCAGCAGTTATAGCAATCAGCCCCAGCATTTT. The chain is built from TRBV7-2 and TRBJ1-5; no definite D call. V was clipped by 6 bases and J by 0 bases, with 3 bases between them. Germline loops: CDR1 SGHTA, CDR2 FQGNSA. This CDR3 has 12 amino acids.

The chain employs TRBV19 and TRBJ1-1, with D perhaps TRBD1 (6 bases). Trimming shortened V by 1 base and J by 4 bases, and 10 bases separated the two germline ends. Germline lookup yields CDR1 LNHDA and CDR2 SQIVND (reference sequence). The CDR3 contains 14 residues. The CDR3 sequence is CASSIGGGSTEAFF. As DNA, the CDR3 is TGTGCCAGTAGTATAGGAGGGGGTAGCACTGAAGCTTTCTTT.

This clone has only a few counts. The V and J genes are TRBV11-2 and TRBJ1-5, with 8 bases lining up with TRBD1. The CDR3 has 15 amino acids. Germline assignment: CDR1 SGHAT and CDR2 FQNNGV. After removal of 4 bases from V and 5 bases from J, the junction contained 7 bases not matched to a gene. CDR3 region: CASSSGTGTHQPQHF. CDR3 nucleotides: TGTGCCAGCAGCTCCGGGACAGGTACCCATCAGCCCCAGCATTTT.

Turning to this clone: The junction does not match germline at one end; this may be a read error. The CDR3 sequence: CASSSTTTTPLHF. CDR3 bases: TGTGCCAGTAGTTCAACAACCACGACACCCCTCCACTTT. The V gene is TRBV12-3 or TRBV12-4, the J gene TRBJ1-6; D gene uncertain. The CDR3 totals 13 residues.

This chain connects TRBV5-1 to TRBJ1-2; perhaps TRBD1 as D (5 bases). This CDR3 comprises 13 residues. The V end lost 4 bases, the J end lost 4 bases, and 11 bases lay between the germline ends. Germline-derived CDR1 and CDR2 are SGHRS and YFSETQ. CDR3 DNA sequence: TGCGCCAGCAGCCTGGGGACGGTCTATGGCTACACCTTC. This translates into CASSLGTVYGYTF.

CDR3 sequence (DNA): TGCGCCAGCAGGGACACTTTGCAGGGAGTTAGCTATGGCTACACCTTC. This codes for CASRDTLQGVSYGYTF. The chain links TRBV5-1 to TRBJ1-2; the D gene is possibly TRBD1 (5 bases). V lost 5 bases and J lost 4, with 21 bases in between. Germline V gene lookup returns CDR1 SGHRS and CDR2 YFSETQ. This CDR3 has 16 amino acids.